These T cell receptor beta chains were read from a single sample in a study of blood T cell repertoires in COVID-19. Data came from immunoSEQ multiplex PCR; TCRdb stores just in-frame clones and leaves some out. Of more than 400,000 clones listed, 75% to 90% are singletons. Material for sequencing was PBMCs or T cells enriched from blood (not recorded which). Source of these receptors: a woman in her late teens or twenties who had recovered from COVID-19. Each CDR3 is given with its conserved first and last residue. The order of the fields is clone size, D gene, J gene, V gene, CDR3 protein, CDR3 DNA. D genes are given only for firm matches. Expanded clones get a size class; other rows say once, few or many, or leave the size out.

NA NA TRBJ1-3 TRBV4-2 CASSQEPETARNTIYF TGTGCCAGCAGCCAAGAGCCGGAGACAGCGAGAAACACCATATATTTT
once NA TRBJ1-6 TRBV7-2 CASSFSTPNSPLHF TGTGCCAGCAGCTTCTCTACCCCCAATTCACCCCTCCACTTT
NA TRBD2 TRBJ2-1 TRBV3-1/TRBV3-2 CASSQDTSGGNEQFF TGTGCCAGCAGCCAAGATACTAGCGGGGGCAATGAGCAGTTCTTC
NA NA TRBJ1-6 TRBV6-4 CASSPDSNSPLHF TGTGCCAGCAGTCCGGACAGTAATTCACCCCTCCACTTT
NA TRBD1 TRBJ1-1 TRBV30 CAWSVFPAQGGTEAFF TGTGCCTGGAGTGTGTTTCCCGCCCAGGGGGGCACTGAAGCTTTCTTT
NA NA TRBJ1-1 TRBV5-6 CASSLGGKVEAFF TGTGCCAGCAGCTTGGGAGGGAAGGTTGAAGCTTTCTTT
NA TRBD1 TRBJ2-5 TRBV15 CATSRWDRGRETQYF TGTGCCACCAGCAGATGGGACAGGGGGCGAGAGACCCAGTACTTC
NA NA TRBJ2-7 TRBV13 CASSLGQGDYEQYF TGTGCCAGCAGCTTAGGACAGGGCGACTACGAGCAGTACTTC
NA NA TRBJ1-6 TRBV11-3 CASSRARGSPLHF TGTGCCAGCTCCCGGGCCAGGGGTTCACCCCTCCACTTT
NA TRBD1 TRBJ2-7 TRBV6-7 CASLPSWTGIHEQYF TGTGCCAGTCTACCCTCGTGGACAGGGATCCACGAGCAGTACTTC
once NA TRBJ1-2 TRBV29-1 CSVEVDFGYTF TGCAGCGTTGAGGTTGACTTTGGCTACACCTTC
few TRBD1 TRBJ2-5 TRBV5-4 CASRPGTGGYEAQYF TGTGCCAGCAGACCCGGGACAGGGGGTTATGAGGCCCAGTACTTC
NA NA TRBJ1-1 TRBV6-5 CASSYSIGGDTEAFF TGTGCCAGCAGTTACTCGATAGGGGGGGACACTGAAGCTTTCTTT
NA NA TRBJ2-3 TRBV5-4 CASSFRRGGSTDTQYF TGTGCCAGCAGCTTTCGTAGGGGGGGAAGCACAGATACGCAGTATTTT
NA NA TRBJ2-2 TRBV20-1 CSASSQRANTGELFF TGCAGTGCTAGTTCCCAACGGGCGAACACCGGGGAGCTGTTTTTT
NA TRBD2 TRBJ2-3 TRBV5-5 CASSPGLAGGQYF TGTGCCAGCAGCCCGGGACTAGCGGGGGGGCAGTATTTT
NA NA TRBJ1-1 TRBV11-2 CASSLDLSTEAFF TGTGCCAGCAGCTTAGATTTGAGCACTGAAGCTTTCTTT
NA NA TRBJ1-2 TRBV5-4 CASSLVGGSHGYTF TGTGCCAGCAGCTTGGTAGGCGGGAGCCATGGCTACACCTTC
NA NA TRBJ2-7 TRBV6-5 CASRNGQTYEQYF TGTGCCAGCAGGAATGGACAGACCTACGAGCAGTACTTC
NA NA TRBJ2-5 TRBV5-1 CASSLVPGTLQETQYF TGCGCCAGCAGCTTGGTCCCCGGGACACTTCAAGAGACCCAGTACTTC
few NA TRBJ1-3 TRBV9 CASSVGSGTGNTIYF TGTGCCAGCAGCGTAGGGTCCGGGACAGGAAACACCATATATTTT
NA NA TRBJ1-2 TRBV30 CAWSLTGDYGYTF TGTGCCTGGAGTCTTACAGGAGACTATGGCTACACCTTC
NA NA TRBJ1-3 TRBV6-5 CASRQTGGNTIYF TGTGCCAGCAGGCAGACAGGCGGAAACACCATATATTTT
NA NA TRBJ2-7 TRBV18 CASSPEGGAYEQYF TGTGCCAGCTCGCCGGAGGGGGGGGCCTACGAGCAGTACTTC
once TRBD1 TRBJ1-2 TRBV25-1 CASSGTGVYGYTF TGTGCCAGCAGTGGGACAGGTGTCTATGGCTACACCTTC
NA TRBD1 TRBJ1-1 TRBV29-1 CSVGGDRGTEAFF TGCAGCGTTGGAGGGGACAGGGGAACTGAAGCTTTCTTT
NA NA TRBJ2-1 TRBV4-1 CASSQAGFWNEQFF TGCGCCAGCAGCCAAGCAGGTTTTTGGAATGAGCAGTTCTTC
once TRBD2 TRBJ2-1 TRBV6-5 CASILSGGPNEQFF TGTGCCAGCATTTTAAGCGGGGGCCCGAATGAGCAGTTCTTC
NA NA TRBJ1-1 TRBV5-6 CASSSDLENTEAFF TGTGCCAGCAGCTCCGACCTAGAGAACACTGAAGCTTTCTTT
once NA TRBJ1-2 TRBV5-1 CASSLGYRQDGYTF TGCGCCAGCAGCTTGGGATACAGACAAGATGGCTACACCTTC
once NA TRBJ1-5 TRBV24-1 CATSAGNGQPQHF TGTGCCACCAGTGCAGGGAACGGTCAGCCCCAGCATTTT
few NA TRBJ2-4 TRBV7-9 CASSYLPPDSNIQYF TGTGCCAGCAGCTACCTCCCACCGGACAGTAACATTCAGTACTTC
few TRBD2 TRBJ2-1 TRBV2 CASTDPSGRDEQFF TGTGCCAGCACCGACCCCTCAGGGAGGGATGAGCAGTTCTTC
NA NA TRBJ2-3 TRBV6-1 CASSEALRGNTDTQYF TGTGCCAGCAGTGAAGCGCTGCGGGGAAACACAGATACGCAGTATTTT
NA NA TRBJ1-6 TRBV30 CAWSVQVFYNSPLHF TGTGCCTGGAGTGTACAAGTTTTCTATAATTCACCCCTCCACTTT
NA NA TRBJ1-1 TRBV25-1 CASSEKREGTEAFF TGTGCCAGCAGTGAAAAGCGTGAGGGAACTGAAGCTTTCTTT
NA NA TRBJ1-3 TRBV4-1 CASSPSSSGNTIYF TGCGCCAGCAGCCCTAGCAGCTCTGGAAACACCATATATTTT
NA NA TRBJ1-5 TRBV28 CASSELQGNQPQHF TGTGCCAGCAGTGAATTACAGGGTAATCAGCCCCAGCATTTT
NA TRBD1 TRBJ2-5 TRBV6-6 CASSFPGQGADETQYF TGTGCCAGCAGTTTTCCGGGACAGGGGGCGGACGAGACCCAGTACTTC
NA NA TRBJ2-7 TRBV30 CAWSSTGRFTYEQYF TGTGCCTGGAGTAGCACTGGGCGCTTCACCTACGAGCAGTACTTC
NA NA TRBJ1-2 TRBV5-1 CASSLSPGLKNNGYTF TGCGCCAGCAGCTTGTCCCCGGGACTAAAGAACAATGGCTACACCTTC
NA TRBD1 TRBJ2-3 TRBV6-5 CASRRQGATDTQYF TGTGCCAGCAGGCGACAGGGGGCAACAGATACGCAGTATTTT
NA NA TRBJ2-2 TRBV5-1 CASSIDSPPGELFF TGCGCCAGCAGCATCGACAGTCCTCCCGGGGAGCTGTTTTTT
NA TRBD1 TRBJ1-1 TRBV2 CASADRGMNTEAFF TGTGCCAGCGCCGACAGGGGCATGAACACTGAAGCTTTCTTT
NA TRBD1 TRBJ2-5 TRBV7-2 CASSSPGQQETQYF TGTGCCAGCAGCTCCCCGGGACAGCAAGAGACCCAGTACTTC
NA TRBD2 TRBJ2-7 TRBV3-1/TRBV3-2 CASMLTSGGPYEQYF TGTGCCAGCATGCTGACTAGCGGGGGCCCCTACGAGCAGTACTTC
NA NA TRBJ1-3 TRBV30 CAWSVRSSGNTIYF TGTGCCTGGAGTGTGAGGTCTTCTGGAAACACCATATATTTT
once TRBD1 TRBJ1-2 TRBV29-1 CSVDLGQGGGYTF TGCAGCGTTGACCTTGGACAGGGGGGAGGCTACACCTTC
NA NA TRBJ1-1 TRBV29-1 CSVEVSMNTEAFF TGCAGCGTTGAAGTCAGTATGAACACTGAAGCTTTCTTT
once NA TRBJ2-3 TRBV6-5 CASMTVQRADTQYF TGTGCCAGCATGACGGTTCAGAGGGCAGATACGCAGTATTTT
NA NA TRBJ1-5 TRBV7-9 CASSGGGSGQPQHF TGTGCCAGCAGCGGCGGGGGGTCGGGTCAGCCCCAGCATTTT
NA TRBD1 TRBJ2-7 TRBV5-1 CASRPGDSSYEQYF TGCGCCAGCAGGCCCGGGGACAGCTCCTACGAGCAGTACTTC
NA NA TRBJ1-1 TRBV5-5 CASSLFAGMNTEAFF TGTGCCAGCAGCTTGTTTGCAGGGATGAACACTGAAGCTTTCTTT
NA TRBD1 TRBJ1-5 TRBV27 CASSILSDREERNQPQHF TGTGCCAGCAGTATCCTAAGCGACAGGGAAGAACGCAATCAGCCCCAGCATTTT
NA TRBD1 TRBJ1-2 TRBV5-4 CASSSRQGDYGYTF TGTGCCAGCAGCTCGAGACAGGGCGACTATGGCTACACCTTC